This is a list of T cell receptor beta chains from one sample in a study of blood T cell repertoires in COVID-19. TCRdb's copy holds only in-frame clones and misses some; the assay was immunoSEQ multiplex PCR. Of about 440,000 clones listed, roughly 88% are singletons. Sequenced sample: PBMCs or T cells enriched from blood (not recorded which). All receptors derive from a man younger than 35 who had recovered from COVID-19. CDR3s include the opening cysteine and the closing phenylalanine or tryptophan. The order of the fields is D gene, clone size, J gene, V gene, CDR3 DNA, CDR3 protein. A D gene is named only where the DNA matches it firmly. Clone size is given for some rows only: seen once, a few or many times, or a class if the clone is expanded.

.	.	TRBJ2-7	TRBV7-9	TGTGCCAGCAGCCACCCCCCCAGGGCTACCGTTGAGTCCTACGAGCAGTACTTC	CASSHPPRATVESYEQYF
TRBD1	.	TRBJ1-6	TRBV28	TGTGCCAGCAGTTTTGATAGGTCCGGGACAGACTTTTATAATTCACCCCTCCACTTT	CASSFDRSGTDFYNSPLHF
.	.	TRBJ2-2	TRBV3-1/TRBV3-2	TGTGCCAGCAGCCAAGCTCTGGGCTTCCTAAGGTCCGGGGAGCTGTTTTTT	CASSQALGFLRSGELFF
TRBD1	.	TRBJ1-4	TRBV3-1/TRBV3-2	TGTGCCAGCAGCCCACGGACAGGGGGCTCTAATGAAAAACTGTTTTTT	CASSPRTGGSNEKLFF
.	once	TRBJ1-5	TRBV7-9	TGTGCCAGCAGCGGACCCGGAGGGCCCCAGCATTTT	CASSGPGGPQHF
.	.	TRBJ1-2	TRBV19	TGTGCCAGTAGTATAGATCCGGGGGATGGCTACACCTTC	CASSIDPGDGYTF
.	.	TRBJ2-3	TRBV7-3	TGTGCCAGCAGCCCAAGCAGCGGGACAGATACGCAGTATTTT	CASSPSSGTDTQYF
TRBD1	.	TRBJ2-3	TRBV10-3	TGTGCCACCCGGACAGGATCACACACAGATACGCAGTATTTT	CATRTGSHTDTQYF
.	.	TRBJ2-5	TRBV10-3	TGTGCCATCAGAGCAGGGAAAGGAGAGACCCAGTACTTC	CAIRAGKGETQYF
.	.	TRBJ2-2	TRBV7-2	TGTGCCAGCAGCTTAGCTGGGTCGGGGGGCTACTGGGAGCTGTTTTTT	CASSLAGSGGYWELFF
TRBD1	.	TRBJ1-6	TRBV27	TGTGCCAGCAGTATACGACAGGGGGCCGTGGATTCACCCCTCCACTTT	CASSIRQGAVDSPLHF
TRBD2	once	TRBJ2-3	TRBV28	TGTGCCAGCAGTCCGACACTAGCGGGAGGGCCGTCTAGCACAGATACGCAGTATTTT	CASSPTLAGGPSSTDTQYF
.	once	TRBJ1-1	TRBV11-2	TGTGCCAGCAGCTTAGTCGCGGACAAGGGGTTTTTCATGAACACTGAAGCTTTCTTT	CASSLVADKGFFMNTEAFF
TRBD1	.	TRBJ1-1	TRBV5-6	TGTGCCAGCAGCTTACCACAGGGGTACACTGAAGCTTTCTTT	CASSLPQGYTEAFF
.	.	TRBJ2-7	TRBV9	TGTGCCAGCAGCGTAGAGGGGGGGCCCAGCTCCTACGAGCAGTACTTC	CASSVEGGPSSYEQYF
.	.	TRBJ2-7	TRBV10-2	TGCGCCAGCAGTGGAACAGGGAGGGGAAACGAGCAGTACTTC	CASSGTGRGNEQYF
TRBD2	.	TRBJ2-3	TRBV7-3	TGTGCCAGCAGCTTAACTGGGCTAGCGGGCCGTAATACGCAGTATTTT	CASSLTGLAGRNTQYF
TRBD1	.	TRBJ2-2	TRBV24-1	TGTGCCACCAGTGATCCTGTACAGGGGGCCAACACCGGGGAGCTGTTTTTT	CATSDPVQGANTGELFF
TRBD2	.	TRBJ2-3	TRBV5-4	TGTGCCAGCAGCTTGGGACTAGCGGGGCCCACAGATACGCAGTATTTT	CASSLGLAGPTDTQYF
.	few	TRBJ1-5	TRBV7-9	TGTGCCAGCAGCACAGGGTATCAGCCCCAGCATTTT	CASSTGYQPQHF
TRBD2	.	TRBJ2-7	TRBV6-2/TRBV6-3	TGTGCCAGCAGTTACCCCATTGCGGGGGGACTAGCGGAGGGGAGCTCCTACGAGCAGTACTTC	CASSYPIAGGLAEGSSYEQYF
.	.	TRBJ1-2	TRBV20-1	TGCAGTGCTAGTAACTCACAGCCGAAAATAGACTATGGCTACACCTTC	CSASNSQPKIDYGYTF
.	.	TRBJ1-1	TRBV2	TGTGCCAGCAATGGGGCCCTTAACACTGAAGCTTTCTTT	CASNGALNTEAFF
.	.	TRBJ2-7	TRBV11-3	TGTGCCAGCAGCCCAGGGAGGAGGCGGAGCTCCTACGAGCAGTACTTC	CASSPGRRRSSYEQYF
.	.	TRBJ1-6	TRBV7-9	TGTGCCAGCAGCTTGACCGGAGTCAATTCACCCCTCCACTTT	CASSLTGVNSPLHF
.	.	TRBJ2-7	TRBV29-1	TGCAGCGTTGTTAGTTATCCCTCCTACGAGCAGTACTTC	CSVVSYPSYEQYF
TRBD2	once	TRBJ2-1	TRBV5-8	TGTGCCAGCACGGGTACTAGCGGGAGGTTGGATGAGCAGTTCTTC	CASTGTSGRLDEQFF
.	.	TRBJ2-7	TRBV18	TGTGCCAGCTCACCGACAGTGAACGAGCAGTACTTC	CASSPTVNEQYF
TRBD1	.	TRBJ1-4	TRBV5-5	TGTGCCAGCAGCCGGGTCGACAGGGGAGGTAATTGGGAAAAACTGTTTTTT	CASSRVDRGGNWEKLFF
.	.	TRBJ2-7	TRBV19	TGTGCCAGTAGCCGCAGATTTATGGCCGAGCAGTACTTC	CASSRRFMAEQYF
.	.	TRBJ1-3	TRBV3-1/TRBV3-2	TGTGCCAGCAGCCAAGGGCTGCCGGGGAGTGGAAACACCATATATTTT	CASSQGLPGSGNTIYF
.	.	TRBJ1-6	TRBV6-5	TGTGCCAGCAGTTACTCGAGTAAGAGGTCACCCCTCCACTTT	CASSYSSKRSPLHF
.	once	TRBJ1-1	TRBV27	TGTGCCAGCAGTCTCCCGTTGGAGGAGGTCTTT	CASSLPLEEVF
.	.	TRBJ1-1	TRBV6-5	TGTGCCAGCAGTTACTCAGGGGGTTACACTGAAGCTTTCTTT	CASSYSGGYTEAFF
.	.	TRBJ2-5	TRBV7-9	TGTGCCAGCAGCCCCGGGACACTCCAAGAGACCCAGTACTTC	CASSPGTLQETQYF
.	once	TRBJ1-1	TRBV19	TGTGCCAGTTCCGAGGCCATGAACACTGAAGCTTTCTTT	CASSEAMNTEAFF
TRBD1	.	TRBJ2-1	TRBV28	TGTGCCAGCAGCGGACAGGATAAACCGAATGAGCAGTTCTTC	CASSGQDKPNEQFF
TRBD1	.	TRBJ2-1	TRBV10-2	TGCGCCAGCAGTGAGAACAGGGGCACCTACAATGAGCAGTTCTTC	CASSENRGTYNEQFF
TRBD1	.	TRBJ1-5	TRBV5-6	TGTGCCAGCAGCAGAGCCGGCAGGGGGCTGGTCGATCAGCCCCAGCATTTT	CASSRAGRGLVDQPQHF
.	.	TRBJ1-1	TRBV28	TGTGCCAGCAGTTCGGAGGGTTTCGAAGCTTTCTTT	CASSSEGFEAFF
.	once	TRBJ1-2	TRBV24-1	TGTGCCACCAGTGATTTGGCGGGCTATGGCTACACCTTC	CATSDLAGYGYTF
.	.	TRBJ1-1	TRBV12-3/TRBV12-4	TGTGCCAGCAGAGCGCAGGGGACCGCTGAAGCTTTCTTT	CASRAQGTAEAFF
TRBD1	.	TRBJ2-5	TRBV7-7	TGTGCCAGCAGCACGGACAGGGGGTACCAAGAGACCCAGTACTTC	CASSTDRGYQETQYF
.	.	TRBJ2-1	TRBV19	TGTGCCACCCGACCGGGGACTGGCGTGTACAATGAGCAGTTCTTC	CATRPGTGVYNEQFF
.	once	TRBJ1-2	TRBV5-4	TGTGCCAGCAGCTTGAGGGGCAGCAGACATGGCTACACCTTC	CASSLRGSRHGYTF
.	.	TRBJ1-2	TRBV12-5	TGTGCTAGTGGTTCCACAGGCCCTTCTAACTATGGCTACACCTTC	CASGSTGPSNYGYTF
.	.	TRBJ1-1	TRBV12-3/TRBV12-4	TGTGCCAGCAGTTTAAGGGGTGAAGCTTTCTTT	CASSLRGEAFF
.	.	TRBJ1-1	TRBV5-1	.	CASSLGFGQGASF
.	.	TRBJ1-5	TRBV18	TGTGCCAGCTCACCGGCCCCCCGACAGCCCCAGCATTTT	CASSPAPRQPQHF
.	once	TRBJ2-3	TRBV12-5	TGTGCTAGTGGGGGACACAGGGCGGGAGATACGCAGTATTTT	CASGGHRAGDTQYF
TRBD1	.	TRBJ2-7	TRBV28	TGTGCCAGCAGTTTAATCCAGGGGGTCTACGAGCAGTACTTC	CASSLIQGVYEQYF
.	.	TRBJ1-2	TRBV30	TGTGCCTGTCGGTTGAGCGGCTACACCTTC	CACRLSGYTF
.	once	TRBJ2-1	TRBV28	TGTGCCAGCACAGGGATTGGGGTGAAGGACGGCAATGAGCAGTTCTTC	CASTGIGVKDGNEQFF
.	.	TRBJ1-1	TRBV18	TGTGCCAGCTCACCGAACAGAGAAAAGAACACTGAAGCTTTCTTT	CASSPNREKNTEAFF
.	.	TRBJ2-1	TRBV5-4	TGTGCCAGCAGCTTGGCTCTGGGCACGTACAATGAGCAGTTCTTC	CASSLALGTYNEQFF
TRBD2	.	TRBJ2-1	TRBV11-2	TGTGCCAGCAGCCAGGGACTAGCGCTCTTGATGTACTCCTACAATGAGCAGTTCTTC	CASSQGLALLMYSYNEQFF
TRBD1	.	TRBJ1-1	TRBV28	TGTGCCAGCAGTCCATCAGGACAGGGGAACACTGAAGCTTTCTTT	CASSPSGQGNTEAFF
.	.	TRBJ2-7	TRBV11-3	TGTGCCAGCAGCTCACAGAGCTACGAGCAGTACTTC	CASSSQSYEQYF
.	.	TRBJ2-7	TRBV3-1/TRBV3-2	TGTGCCAGCAGCCAAGACCCATCCGAGCAGTACTTC	CASSQDPSEQYF